This TCR beta chain was found in a study of metastatic and nonmetastatic thyroid tumors (dated by TCRdb to 2020 to 2021). A note on the overall study: For patients with malignant and with benign thyroid disease, the researchers compared repertoires between peripheral blood samples and tumor or nodule tissue samples. Results the study describes overall, beyond this receptor: In both blood and tumor samples, malignant tumors were reported to have significantly higher TCR beta diversity than benign nodules.

None of the patients had been given any treatment before thyroid surgery. Using T-cell receptor beta sequencing, the researchers looked back retrospectively at clinical samples from patients, gathered between about 2012 and 2019. The germline V gene gives CDR1 as SGHVS and CDR2 as FQNEAQ. The CDR3, cysteine through phenylalanine, is 16 amino acids long. The retained sequence is limited to the CDR3, 48 bases, with the frame set at the first base. This clone showed up many times. Its antigen is still unknown. The junction differs from germline at one of its ends, possibly a read error. In the same sample, other DNA sequences code for this CDR3. The method was PCR. Sequencing took place on an Illumina HiSeq 4000. The TCR beta-chain CDR3 region of each patient was profiled by high-throughput sequencing. Regarding the original processing steps: CDR3 differences across clinicopathological groups were used to build a classifier for discriminating distant-metastatic papillary thyroid cancer patients. The Shannon index was used to assess repertoire diversity, and the Morisita-Horn index was used to assess tumor-blood repertoire similarity. TCRdb reprocessed the public reads (quality trimming at Q25 with fastp, clone calling with MiXCR) and kept in-frame beta chains. These V and J calls are TCRdb output, not the study's own analysis. The sample has 50,000 or so clones on record, under 20% of them singletons. The ten biggest clones cover 2.5% to 3% of the sample.

The chain is made from TRBV7-8 and TRBJ2-6, with no confident D gene call. This TCR came from a female donor with papillary thyroid cancer or a benign thyroid nodule (not recorded which). Some clones in this sample may be carry-over from other donors' samples. The sample was blood. This receptor carries the CDR3 CASSLAPSSGTNVLTF. The DNA reads TGTGCCAGCAGCTTAGCCCCAAGCTCTGGGACCAACGTCCTGACTTTC.